This is a list of T cell receptor beta chains from one sample in a study of cytomegalovirus exposure and HLA in healthy donors. TCRdb keeps only in-frame clones here, not all; method: immunoSEQ multiplex PCR. The table has under 400,000 clones, 80% to 90% seen once. Sequenced sample: PBMCs. The receptors were sampled from a woman between 18 and 29 years old in good health and CMV-seronegative. Both conserved end residues are trimmed from each CDR3.

CDR3	V	J
ASSLRGTNEKLF	TRBV9	TRBJ1-4
ASSGLRPNTGELF	TRBV27	TRBJ2-2
AGGTGYTGELF	TRBV19	TRBJ2-2
AWSLIPGQGNEKLF	TRBV30	TRBJ1-4
ASDTAGTMLDTQY	TRBV28	TRBJ2-3
ASRTGGINTEAF	TRBV5-1	TRBJ1-1
ASSQRSDPDSGSPLH	TRBV27	TRBJ1-6
ASSQEWGLGTTYEQY	TRBV4-1	TRBJ2-7
ASSHRDYIKETQY	TRBV18	TRBJ2-5
ASSIRGLAAGELF	TRBV19	TRBJ2-2
SVVSDYGYT	TRBV29-1	TRBJ1-2
SAEGGLAGAYNEQF	TRBV29-1	TRBJ2-1
ASSLERIATDTQY	TRBV7-9	TRBJ2-3
ASSFQGDGYT	TRBV7-9	TRBJ1-2
ASSVNAGNWETQY	TRBV9	TRBJ2-5
ASSTTPGQAGANVLT	TRBV19	TRBJ2-6
ASRVGTGHNQPQH	TRBV2	TRBJ1-5
ASSGGPQRTQY	TRBV6-1	TRBJ2-5
ASSSYGQGSPEAF	TRBV11-2	TRBJ1-1
ASSFSGTVLNEQF	TRBV7-9	TRBJ2-1
ASSYSAGTGSPLH	TRBV6-5	TRBJ1-6
ASIERGQNIQY	TRBV7-9	TRBJ2-4
ASSSSGTGGMNIQY	TRBV11-3	TRBJ2-4
ASSTPGLPNGTEAF	TRBV27	TRBJ1-1
ASSPQGLNQPQH	TRBV11-2	TRBJ1-5
ASSQDQRGAPDTQY	TRBV4-2	TRBJ2-3